This T cell receptor beta chain was recovered during a study of identical twins. The CDR3 length is 14 residues. The V gene lost 5 bases and the J gene lost 5 bases, with 13 bases spanning the gap. Study-level points and caveats: Twin-shared out-of-frame alpha sequences showed excess low generation probability.

As concerns this clonotype: Antigen specificity is unknown.

A template switching step contributed a universal primer site, while unique molecular identifiers were present in the cDNA. MiXCR was run by TCRdb on the 5' RACE reads, yielding one entry per CDR3 protein. The repertoire consists of 570,000 or so distinct CDR3 sequences, with over 8.5% occurring once and the leading ten covering 2.5% to 3.5%. These records were also assigned to another study, of yellow fever vaccine responses in identical twins.

Input material: PBMCs. This TCR was sampled from a woman in her late teens or twenties in good health. The chain has TRBV12-3 or TRBV12-4 and TRBJ2-1; D may correspond to TRBD1 or TRBD2 (5 bases each). CDR3 in amino acids: CASSQGRINNEQFF. The CDR3 DNA is TGTGCCAGCAGTCAGGGACGGATAAACAATGAGCAGTTCTTC.